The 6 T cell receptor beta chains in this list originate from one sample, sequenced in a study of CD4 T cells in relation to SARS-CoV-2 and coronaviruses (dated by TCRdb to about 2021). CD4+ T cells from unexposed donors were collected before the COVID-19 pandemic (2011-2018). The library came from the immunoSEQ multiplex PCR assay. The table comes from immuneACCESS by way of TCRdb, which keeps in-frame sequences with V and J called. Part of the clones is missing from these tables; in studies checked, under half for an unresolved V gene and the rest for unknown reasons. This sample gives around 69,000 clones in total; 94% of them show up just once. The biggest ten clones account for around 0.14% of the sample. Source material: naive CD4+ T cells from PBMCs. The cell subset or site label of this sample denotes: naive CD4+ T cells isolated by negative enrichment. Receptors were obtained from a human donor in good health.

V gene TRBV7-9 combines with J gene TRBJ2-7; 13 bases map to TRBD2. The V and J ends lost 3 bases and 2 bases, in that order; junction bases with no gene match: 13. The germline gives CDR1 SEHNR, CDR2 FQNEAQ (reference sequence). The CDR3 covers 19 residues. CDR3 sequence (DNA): TGTGCCAGCAGCTTTGGACTAGCGGGAGTTTCGGTCCCAACCTACGAGCAGTACTTC. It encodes CASSFGLAGVSVPTYEQYF.

The CDR3 DNA reads TGTGCCAGCAGCTTTGTCCGCACTGAAGCTTTCTTT. This codes for CASSFVRTEAFF. The chain employs TRBV14 and TRBJ1-1; unclear D gene. This CDR3 is built from 12 residues. Per germline, CDR1 SGHDN and CDR2 FVKESK. V shed 5 bases and J shed 4 bases, with 8 bases lying between them.

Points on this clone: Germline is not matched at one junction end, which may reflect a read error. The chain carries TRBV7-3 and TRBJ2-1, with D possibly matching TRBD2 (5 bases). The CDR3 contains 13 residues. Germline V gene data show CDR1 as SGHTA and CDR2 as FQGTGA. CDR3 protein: CASSMRDYHEQFF. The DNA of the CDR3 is TGTGCCAGCAGCATGCGCGACTACCATGAGCAGTTCTTC.

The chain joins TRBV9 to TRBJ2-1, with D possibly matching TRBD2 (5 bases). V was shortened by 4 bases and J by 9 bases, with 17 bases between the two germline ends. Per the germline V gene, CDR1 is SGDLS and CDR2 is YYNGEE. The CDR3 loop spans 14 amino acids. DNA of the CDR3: TGTGCCAGCAGCATCACCGGGGTTCTTAGTGAGCAGTTCTTC. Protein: CASSITGVLSEQFF.

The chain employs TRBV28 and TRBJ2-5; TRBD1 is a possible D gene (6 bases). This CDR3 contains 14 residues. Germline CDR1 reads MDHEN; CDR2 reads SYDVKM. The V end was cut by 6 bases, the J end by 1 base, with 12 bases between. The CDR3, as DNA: TGTGCCAGCAGCTCTACAGGGACCCAAGAGACCCAGTACTTC. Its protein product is CASSSTGTQETQYF.

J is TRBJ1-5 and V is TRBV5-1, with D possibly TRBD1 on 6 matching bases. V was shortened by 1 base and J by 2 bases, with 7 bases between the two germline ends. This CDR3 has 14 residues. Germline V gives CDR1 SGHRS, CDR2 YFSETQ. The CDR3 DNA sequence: TGCGCCAGCAGCTTGAGGGGGGGCAATCAGCCCCAGCATTTT. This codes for CASSLRGGNQPQHF.